Sequencing of this T cell receptor beta chain was carried out in a study of blood T cell repertoires in COVID-19. Whole-study context: Both acute and convalescent COVID-19 samples were obtained from the United States, Italy and Spain.

Original processing methods: Researchers report that nucleated cell counts were estimated from reference gene primer amplification. The method was immunoSEQ multiplex PCR; TCRdb's version includes in-frame clones alone and lacks a portion of them. V and J calls and clone size follow that table, whereas D and trimming were derived from the DNA. This sample yields about 440,000 clones, of which about 90% are seen a single time; about 0.6% belongs to the top ten. CDR3 size: 14 residues. Germline V gives CDR1 SGHRS, CDR2 YFSETQ. With 1 base removed from V and 1 base from J, the gap between germline ends came to 8 bases. Ages ranged from about 18 to 89 years, with residence in about two dozen US areas. Two consecutive negative NP/OP PCR tests, clearance, or resolved symptoms defined Cohort 3 recovery.

The V and J genes are TRBV5-1 and TRBJ1-1, with D hard to call. The sequencing sample was made of PBMCs or T cells enriched from blood (not recorded which). The sequence derives from a young man who had recovered from COVID-19. The CDR3 reads CASSLSSRNTEAFF. The CDR3 DNA is TGCGCCAGCAGCTTGAGCTCGAGGAACACTGAAGCTTTCTTT.